This TCR beta chain came from a study of blood T cells in healthy people across ages. PCR was performed a second time for about 7 to 11 cycles using a sample-barcoded 5' primer and a J-beta primer mix. With 12 random nucleotides, a template-switch adaptor tagged each individual cDNA molecule. TCRdb re-called the 5' RACE reads with MiXCR, one entry per CDR3 protein. This sample yields approximately 850,000 distinct CDR3 sequences, of which roughly 60% are seen a single time; around 20% belongs to the top ten. Points on this clonotype: The antigen is unknown.

Overall study results and limits: Long-lived and aged donors differed, with more naive CD4+ cells and higher diversity in the long-lived. Because donor CMV status was unknown, expanded clonotype changes were possibly confounded.

Isolation yielded PBMCs, at least 6.5 million per sample, in every case. The V and J ends lost 11 bases and 0 bases respectively, with 14 bases between them. Germline V gene lookup returns CDR1 SEHNR and CDR2 FQNEAQ (reference sequence). CDR3 size: 14 residues. V usage is TRBV7-9 and J usage is TRBJ2-1; D possibly matches TRBD1 or TRBD2 (5 bases each). The sequence came from a man younger than 40 in good health. Sequenced: blood. CDR3 coding DNA: TGTGCCGTACCGGGGCCCGGCTCCTACAATGAGCAGTTCTTC. It specifies CAVPGPGSYNEQFF.